Given below is one T cell receptor (beta chain) in context. The data derive from a study of blood T cell repertoires in COVID-19. The wider study: Sites across the United States, Italy and Spain contributed samples from acute and convalescent COVID-19. PBMCs, B-cell-depleted T cells, or T cells provided the cDNA or gDNA that made up the material.

The CDR3 runs 13 residues. The germline gives CDR1 MNHEY, CDR2 SVGAGI. The V segment lost 10 bases and the J segment 4 bases; nucleotides outside the gene matches: 8. In the authors' workflow: Reference gene primers were amplified, and this amplification served to estimate nucleated cell counts. Profiling relied on immunoSEQ multiplex PCR, and the TCRdb table lists in-frame clones only, not all of them. The V and J calls and the clone size are those of that table, but D and trimming were determined from the DNA. The data contain over 120,000 clones, over 75% of them seen just once; the ten biggest clones take up about two fifths.

The sample taken for sequencing was peripheral blood. This receptor was taken from a human donor in a cohort sampled during active COVID-19. The V gene is TRBV6-5, the J gene TRBJ1-1; 8 nucleotides align to TRBD1. The CDR3 region has the DNA TGTGCCACTACCAGGGGGCAGGGCACTGAAGCTTTCTTT. Translating it yields CATTRGQGTEAFF.